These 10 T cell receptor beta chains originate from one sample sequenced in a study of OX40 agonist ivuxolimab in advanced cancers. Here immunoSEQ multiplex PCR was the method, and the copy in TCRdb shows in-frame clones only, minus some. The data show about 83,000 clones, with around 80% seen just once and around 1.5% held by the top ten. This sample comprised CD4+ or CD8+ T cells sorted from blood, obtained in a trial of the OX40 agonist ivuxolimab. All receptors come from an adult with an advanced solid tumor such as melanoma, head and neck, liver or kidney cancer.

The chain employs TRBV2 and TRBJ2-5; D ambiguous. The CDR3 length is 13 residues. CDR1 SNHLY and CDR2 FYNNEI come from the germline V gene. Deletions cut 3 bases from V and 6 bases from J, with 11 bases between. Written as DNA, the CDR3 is TGTGCCAGCAGTGACGGCGTAGGCAAGACCCAGTACTTC. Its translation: CASSDGVGKTQYF.

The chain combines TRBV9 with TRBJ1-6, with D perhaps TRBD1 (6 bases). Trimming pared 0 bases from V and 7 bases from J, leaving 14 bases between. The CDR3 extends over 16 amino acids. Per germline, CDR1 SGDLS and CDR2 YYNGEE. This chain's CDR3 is CASSVAPSRGNSPLHF. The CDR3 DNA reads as TGTGCCAGCAGCGTAGCTCCGTCAAGGGGGAATTCACCCCTCCACTTT. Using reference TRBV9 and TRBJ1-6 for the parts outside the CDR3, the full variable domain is DSGVTQTPKHLITATGQRVTLRCSPRSGDLSVYWYQQSLDQGLQFLIQYYNGEERAKGNILERFSAQQFPDLHSELNLSSLELGDSALYFCASSVAPSRGNSPLHFGNGTRLTVT.

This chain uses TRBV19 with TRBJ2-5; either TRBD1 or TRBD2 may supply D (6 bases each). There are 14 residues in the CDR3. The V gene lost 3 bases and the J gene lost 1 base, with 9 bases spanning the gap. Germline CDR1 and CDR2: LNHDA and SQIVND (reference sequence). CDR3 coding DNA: TGTGCCAGTAGTATGAGGGGGGCCCAAGAGACCCAGTACTTC. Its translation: CASSMRGAQETQYF.

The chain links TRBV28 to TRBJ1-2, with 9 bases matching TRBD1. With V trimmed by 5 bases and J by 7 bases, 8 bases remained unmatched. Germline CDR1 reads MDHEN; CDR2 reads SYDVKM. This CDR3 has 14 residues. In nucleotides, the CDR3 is TGTGCCAGCAGTCCTCCAACAGGGGGCCTTGGCTACACCTTC. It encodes CASSPPTGGLGYTF.

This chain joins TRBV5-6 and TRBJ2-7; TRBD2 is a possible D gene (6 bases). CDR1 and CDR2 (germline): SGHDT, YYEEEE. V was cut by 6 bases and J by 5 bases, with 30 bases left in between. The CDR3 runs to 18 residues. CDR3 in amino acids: CASTINAHGVRGSNEQYF. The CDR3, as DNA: TGTGCCAGCACCATTAACGCCCACGGAGTACGGGGGAGCAACGAGCAGTACTTC.

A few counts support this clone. DNA for the CDR3: TGCAGCTTTGTCCGGACAGGGGCCACCGGGGAGCTGTTTTTT. Translated: CSFVRTGATGELFF. This rearrangement joins TRBV29-1 to TRBJ2-2; 9 nucleotides agree with TRBD1. The CDR3 contains 14 residues. The V and J ends lost 8 bases and 4 bases, in that order; junction bases with no gene match: 8. The germline V gene has CDR1 SQVTM and CDR2 ANQGSEA.

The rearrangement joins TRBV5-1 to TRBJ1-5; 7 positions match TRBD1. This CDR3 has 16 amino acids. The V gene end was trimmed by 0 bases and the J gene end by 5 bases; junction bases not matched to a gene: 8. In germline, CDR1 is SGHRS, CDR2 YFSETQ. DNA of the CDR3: TGCGCCAGCAGCTTGGCCCCGACAGGGAGGGATCAGCCCCAGCATTTT. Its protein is CASSLAPTGRDQPQHF.

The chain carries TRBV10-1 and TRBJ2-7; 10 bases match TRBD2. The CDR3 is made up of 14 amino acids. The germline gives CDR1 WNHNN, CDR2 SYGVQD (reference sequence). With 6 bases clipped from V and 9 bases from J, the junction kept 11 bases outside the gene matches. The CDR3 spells CASSTSGELGVQYF. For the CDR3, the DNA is TGCGCCAGCAGCACTAGCGGGGAACTTGGGGTGCAGTACTTC.

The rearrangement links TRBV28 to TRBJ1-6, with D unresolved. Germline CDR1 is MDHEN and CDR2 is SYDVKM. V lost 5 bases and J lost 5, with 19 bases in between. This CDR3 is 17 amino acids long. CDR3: CASSPLTGLGHNSPLHF. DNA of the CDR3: TGTGCCAGCAGTCCCCTAACCGGACTCGGACATAATTCACCCCTCCACTTT.

The CDR3 reads CASSLGPREQYF. The DNA for the CDR3 is TGTGCCAGCAGCTTGGGACCCCGCGAGCAGTACTTC. This chain joins TRBV5-4 and TRBJ2-7; no clear D gene. Germline-derived CDR1 and CDR2 are SGHNT and YYREEE (reference sequence). The V gene lost 0 bases and the J gene lost 6 bases, with 7 bases spanning the gap. This CDR3 has 12 amino acids.